This T cell receptor beta chain stems from a study of spatial heterogeneity in lung cancer. Whole-study results and caveats: Counts of expanded alpha and beta TCRs within tumors tracked the tumor nonsynonymous mutation count.

Every individual TCR cDNA molecule carried its own unique molecular identifier, which allowed correction of PCR and sequencing errors. TCRdb used MiXCR to reprocess the 5' RACE reads, holding one entry per CDR3 protein. In the table there are 20,000 to 30,000 distinct CDR3 sequences, 8.8% of which are singletons. With 4 bases clipped from V and 2 bases from J, the junction kept 3 bases outside the gene matches. The CDR3 sequence is 13 residues long. CDR1 and CDR2 (germline): SGHRS, YFSETQ. As to this clonotype: Its antigen is as yet unknown.

Time point noted: sample taken at primary tumor resection. The V call is TRBV5-1, the J call TRBJ2-7; 7 bases map to TRBD2. Here the sequenced sample was lung tumor tissue, taken at surgery. This receptor was taken from a male donor with early-stage non-small cell lung cancer. The CDR3 bases are TGCGCCAGCAGCACAAGCGGGACCTACGAGCAGTACTTC. Protein sequence: CASSTSGTYEQYF.